The 19 T cell receptor beta chains below come from one sample, sequenced in a study of CD8 T cells in Susac syndrome. An amount of RNA that ranged from about 0.45 to 1 ug was reverse transcribed with random hexamers. Using its own MiXCR run on the immunoSEQ multiplex PCR reads, TCRdb lists one record per CDR3 protein. The table includes around 300,000 distinct CDR3 sequences, 70% to 90% detected once. The specimen sequenced was CD8+ T cells from PBMCs. These receptors were obtained from a human donor with multiple sclerosis.

The rearrangement joins TRBV19 to TRBJ1-1; tentatively, D is TRBD1 (5 bases). Trimming pared 7 bases from V and 0 bases from J, leaving 18 bases between. Looked up from germline, CDR1 is LNHDA and CDR2 is SQIVND (reference sequence). This CDR3 spans 16 amino acids. The CDR3, as DNA: TGTGCCAGTAAGGATTTGGGGACCCTCATGAACACTGAAGCTTTCTTT. It is translated as CASKDLGTLMNTEAFF.

This clonotype has a handful of counts. The chain has TRBV7-9 and TRBJ2-7, with D possibly being TRBD1 (6 bases). This CDR3 has 15 amino acids. Per germline, CDR1 SEHNR and CDR2 FQNEAQ (reference sequence). Trimming shortened V by 5 bases and J by 0 bases, and 14 bases separated the two germline ends. The CDR3 loop is CASSLPPGHSYEQYF. CDR3 DNA sequence: TGTGCCAGCAGCCTACCTCCGGGACACTCCTACGAGCAGTACTTC.

This chain connects TRBV6-5 to TRBJ2-3, with TRBD2 matching 10 bases. Unmatched junction bases numbered 5, after V lost 4 bases and J lost 4 bases. The CDR3 loop spans 15 amino acids. Germline assignment: CDR1 MNHEY and CDR2 SVGAGI. CDR3 nucleotide sequence: TGTGCCAGCAGTTCAGGTCTAGCGGGAGCAGATACGCAGTATTTT. Translated, it gives CASSSGLAGADTQYF.

The DNA for the CDR3 is TGTGCCAGCAGTTTTCTGGCAGGGGTTAGGAATGAGCAGTTCTTC. Translation gives CASSFLAGVRNEQFF. The chain combines TRBV28 with TRBJ2-1, with a weak D call TRBD1 (6 bases). The ends were cut back, 3 bases at V and 7 bases at J, with 16 bases in the middle. Germline V CDR1 and CDR2: MDHEN, SYDVKM. The CDR3 spans 15 residues. Combining the CDR3 with reference TRBV28 and TRBJ2-1 gives the whole variable domain DVKVTQSSRYLVKRTGEKVFLECVQDMDHENMFWYRQDPGLGLRLIYFSYDVKMKEKGDIPEGYSVSREKKERFSLILESASTNQTSMYLCASSFLAGVRNEQFFGPGTRLTVL.

The CDR3 nucleotides are TGTGCCAGCCGCCTAGCGGGAGTCTCTAATGAGCAGTTCTTC. Its translation: CASRLAGVSNEQFF. The chain combines TRBV28 with TRBJ2-1; 10 positions match TRBD2. CDR1 is MDHEN, CDR2 SYDVKM, per germline. With V trimmed by 8 bases and J by 7 bases, 8 bases remained unmatched. This CDR3 spans 14 amino acids. The full variable domain, its missing parts supplied by reference TRBV28 and TRBJ2-1, is DVKVTQSSRYLVKRTGEKVFLECVQDMDHENMFWYRQDPGLGLRLIYFSYDVKMKEKGDIPEGYSVSREKKERFSLILESASTNQTSMYLCASRLAGVSNEQFFGPGTRLTVL.

The rearrangement uses TRBV12-3 or TRBV12-4 and TRBJ2-5; D might be TRBD1 (6 bases). The CDR3 is made up of 13 amino acids. V lost 5 bases and J 4 bases, leaving 11 bases between the germline ends. The CDR3: CASSNTGRETQYF. The CDR3 DNA sequence: TGTGCCAGCAGTAACACAGGGAGAGAGACCCAGTACTTC.

V usage is TRBV27 and J usage is TRBJ2-5, with 9 bases aligning to TRBD1. Germline V gene lookup returns CDR1 MNHEY and CDR2 SMNVEV (reference sequence). The trim removed 6 bases at V and 5 bases at J, leaving 13 bases unmatched. The CDR3 length is 16 residues. The CDR3 is CASSLLPGTGPETQYF. Written as DNA, the CDR3 is TGTGCCAGCAGCTTGTTGCCGGGGACAGGGCCGGAGACCCAGTACTTC.

J is TRBJ1-1 and V is TRBV7-9; TRBD1 is a possible D gene (6 bases). From germline, CDR1 is SEHNR and CDR2 FQNEAQ (reference sequence). The CDR3 consists of 15 residues. Trimming pared 5 bases from V and 2 bases from J, leaving 15 bases between. CDR3 in DNA: TGTGCCAGCAGCAACCCGGAGGGGGGAAACACTGAAGCTTTCTTT. This translates into CASSNPEGGNTEAFF.

The chain links TRBV29-1 to TRBJ1-2, with 7 bases matching TRBD1. V was pared by 3 bases and J by 4 bases, with 5 bases of the junction left unmatched. CDR3 length equals 13 residues. Germline CDR1 and CDR2: SQVTM and ANQGSEA. The DNA for the CDR3 is TGCAGCGTTGAGGACAGGAGCTCCTATGGCTACACCTTC. This encodes CSVEDRSSYGYTF.

As regards this clonotype: The junction differs from germline at one of its ends, possibly a read error. The chain combines TRBV4-3 with TRBJ1-5; 12 positions agree with TRBD1. The CDR3 contains 16 residues. Germline V gene data show CDR1 as LGHNA and CDR2 as YSLEER. CDR3 in amino acids: CASNQDLGTGGQPQHF. CDR3 sequence (DNA): TGCGCCAGCAACCAAGATTTAGGGACAGGGGGCCAGCCCCAGCATTTT.

V usage is TRBV21-1 and J usage is TRBJ2-5; TRBD1 reflects the table's D call only, with no check against the DNA. TRBV21-1 is an annotated pseudogene. CDR3 size: 15 residues. CDR3 nucleotides: TGTGCCAGCAGCCCCTCGCAGGGGAGTTGGGAGACCCAGTACTTC. Its translation is CASSPSQGSWETQYF.

The chain links TRBV27 to TRBJ2-7, with D perhaps matching TRBD1 (5 bases). Per the germline V gene, CDR1 is MNHEY and CDR2 is SMNVEV (reference sequence). The V end lost 0 bases, the J end lost 11 bases, and 14 bases lay between the germline ends. The CDR3 spans 13 residues. As DNA, the CDR3 is TGTGCCAGCAGTTTATCGTTTGGGATAGGGGAGTACTTC. It translates to CASSLSFGIGEYF.

The rearrangement joins TRBV29-1 to TRBJ2-7; D is possibly TRBD1 (6 bases). Between the trimmed V and J ends, which lost 6 bases and 0 bases, there was a span of 12 bases. CDR1 and CDR2 (germline): SQVTM, ANQGSEA. CDR3 size: 13 residues. The CDR3, as DNA: TGCAGCGTCTCCGGGACAAGCTCCTACGAGCAGTACTTC. Translating it yields CSVSGTSSYEQYF.

The chain is built from TRBV5-5 and TRBJ2-5; the D is unclear. The CDR3 loop spans 16 amino acids. Trimming shortened V by 2 bases and J by 0 bases, and 14 bases separated the two germline ends. Germline loops: CDR1 SGHKS, CDR2 YYEKEE (reference sequence). CDR3 sequence reads: CASSFLAGEYQETQYF. DNA for the CDR3: TGTGCCAGCAGCTTCTTGGCAGGAGAGTACCAAGAGACCCAGTACTTC.

V is TRBV4-3 and J is TRBJ2-1; 9 bases align to TRBD2. The ends lost 0 bases at V and 3 bases at J; junction bases unmatched: 3. CDR3 length: 16 amino acids. Per germline, CDR1 LGHNA and CDR2 YSLEER. The DNA for the CDR3 is TGCGCCAGCAGCCAAGAAATTAGCGGGAGCTACAATGAGCAGTTCTTC. This encodes CASSQEISGSYNEQFF.

The chain links TRBV9 to TRBJ1-6; D might be TRBD1 (5 bases). Trimming removed 3 bases at V and 6 bases at J, with 13 bases between. The CDR3 is 15 residues long. From germline, CDR1 is SGDLS and CDR2 YYNGEE. CDR3 protein: CASSEGRESNSPLHF. The CDR3 coding sequence is TGTGCCAGCAGCGAGGGGAGAGAGAGTAATTCACCCCTCCACTTT.

The chain recombines TRBV29-1 with TRBJ2-1; D remains unclear. Trimming shortened V by 2 bases and J by 13 bases, and 9 bases separated the two germline ends. CDR3 length equals 10 residues. Germline loops: CDR1 SQVTM, CDR2 ANQGSEA. CDR3 bases: TGCAGCGTTGAACGGGTAGCTCAGTTCTTC. Its protein is CSVERVAQFF.

The V call is TRBV19, the J call TRBJ1-1, with D hard to call. V shed 6 bases and J shed 6 bases, with 8 bases lying between them. The germline V gene encodes CDR1 LNHDA and CDR2 SQIVND (reference sequence). The CDR3 extends over 11 amino acids. This CDR3 reads CASRAGAEAFF. CDR3 nucleotides: TGTGCCAGTAGGGCTGGGGCTGAAGCTTTCTTT.

V usage is TRBV27 and J usage is TRBJ2-7; 8 bases line up with TRBD2. J lost 3 bases, V lost 6 bases, and 7 bases had no gene match. This CDR3 is built from 14 residues. Germline V lookup: CDR1 MNHEY, CDR2 SMNVEV (reference sequence). CDR3 in amino acids: CASSSLGLGYEQYF. CDR3 sequence (DNA): TGTGCCAGCAGCTCCTTGGGACTAGGCTACGAGCAGTACTTC.